A selection of T cell receptor beta chains follows, all from one sample in a study of blood T cells in healthy people across ages. TCRdb passed the 5' RACE reads through MiXCR, listing each CDR3 protein once. The data contain approximately 360,000 distinct CDR3 sequences, about 49% of them singletons. What was sequenced was blood. The source of these receptors is a man aged 55 to 70 in good health. The conserved cysteine and the conserved F or W are not part of the CDR3 here.

>TRBJ2-7|TRBV7-7|10
ASSQGPGEQY
>TRBJ2-1|TRBV6-5|13
ASSPGTGGEHEQF
>TRBJ2-7|TRBV29-1|11
SVGGLGGYEQY
>TRBJ2-6|TRBV7-2|12
ASSLGMGANVLT
>TRBJ2-6|TRBV14|15
ASSRDRSFSGANVLT
>TRBJ2-7|TRBV30|9
AWSNWNEQY
>TRBJ2-5|TRBV15|12
ATSRGLAEETQY
>TRBJ2-7|TRBV20-1|12
SAEQVVRSYEQY
>TRBJ1-2|TRBV28|12
ASSFAGPNYGYT
>TRBJ2-1|TRBV5-6|10
ASTMRSHEQF
>TRBJ2-1|TRBV20-1|11
SATQGASNEQF
>TRBJ2-7|TRBV6-5|11
ASSLRGVYEQY
>TRBJ2-3|TRBV7-2|14
ASSLVTLVQTDTQY
>TRBJ1-5|TRBV6-2/TRBV6-3|17
ASSYSKGQEMFSNQPQH
>TRBJ2-1|TRBV7-2|10
ASSSEGLEQF
>TRBJ1-2|TRBV29-1|11
SVDGRPTWGYT
>TRBJ2-4|TRBV6-2/TRBV6-3|14
ASSGWGQGNSYELY
>TRBJ2-5|TRBV11-3|13
ASSQPGVGEETQY
>TRBJ2-7|TRBV20-1|9
SAPALNGQY
>TRBJ2-1|TRBV28|11
ASSAGFTNEQF
>TRBJ2-3|TRBV4-3|14
ASSQDVGGLTDTQY
>TRBJ2-5|TRBV2|13
ASRAGQRVGKTQY